This T cell receptor (beta chain) derives from a study of CD8+CD57+ T cells in acquired aplastic anemia. Study-level information: When averaged, DNA from sorted CD4+ and CD8+ cells came to approximately 3.2 ug. Study findings and constraints: Between the patient and control groups, CD8+ Simpson's diversity did not differ significantly.

According to the study, genomic DNA was the template for TCR beta VDJ and CDR3 profiling. In TCRdb, the reads were re-called with MiXCR into one record per CDR3 protein. The sample contains hundreds of thousands of distinct CDR3 sequences, around 30% of which appear only once. This CDR3 has 14 amino acids. V lost 5 bases and J 6 bases, leaving 14 bases between the germline ends. Germline loops: CDR1 ENHRY, CDR2 SYGVKD. Patients picked for sequencing had shown CD8+CD57+ cell expansion detected by flow cytometry. The study sampled blood from patients who had received no therapy. In the case of this clonotype: The antigen is unknown.

Sequencing was done on a sample of sorted CD4+, CD8+, or CD8+CD57+ T cells (not recorded which) from PBMCs. The chain carries TRBV10-3 and TRBJ1-5; D possibly corresponds to TRBD1 (5 bases). The TCR originated in a human donor with aplastic anemia. The CDR3 reads CAISLSGSGQPQHF. The CDR3, as DNA: TGTGCCATCAGTTTATCAGGGAGCGGTCAGCCCCAGCATTTT.